The 26 T cell receptor beta chains below all came from one sample that was sequenced in a study of shared clonotypes between healthy human individuals (dated by TCRdb to the early 2020s). Libraries came from the immunoSEQ multiplex PCR assay. What TCRdb holds here is the immuneACCESS table cut down to in-frame rearrangements. Part of the clones is not present; checked against another copy, under half of the missing clones reflect an unresolved V gene, and the others are unexplained. Across this sample there are 2 million to 2.5 million clones, with around 95% seen only once. The ten largest clonotypes hold roughly 0.13% of the sample. The specimen was naive CD4+ T cells sorted from blood. In light of the paper, this sample's cell subset or site label describes: CD45RA+ positively selected. These receptors originate from a young man in good health.

The chain has TRBV10-2 and TRBJ2-5, with D maybe TRBD1 (6 bases). The CDR3 length is 14 residues. Per the germline V gene, CDR1 is WSHSY and CDR2 is SAAADI. V lost 7 bases, J lost 3 bases, and 15 bases lay in between. CDR3 amino acids: CASTEQGSEETQYF. In DNA, the CDR3 is TGCGCCAGCACTGAACAGGGAAGCGAAGAGACCCAGTACTTC.

The chain employs TRBV7-2 and TRBJ2-2; maybe TRBD2 (7 bases). This CDR3 is built from 16 residues. CDR1 is SGHTA and CDR2 is FQGNSA in the germline V gene. Deletions cut 8 bases from V and 1 base from J, with 17 bases between. CDR3 bases: TGTGCCAGCGGACGATCGGGGGGCCGGAACACCGGGGAGCTGTTTTTT. It yields the protein CASGRSGGRNTGELFF.

This chain connects TRBV27 to TRBJ1-6; D unresolved. Per germline, CDR1 MNHEY and CDR2 SMNVEV (reference sequence). V lost 5 bases and J lost 14, with 19 bases in between. The CDR3 spans 14 residues. CDR3 residues: CASSPQAGRLTLHF. The DNA of the CDR3 is TGTGCCAGCAGTCCTCAGGCGGGCCGATTGACCCTCCACTTT.

V is TRBV10-3 and J is TRBJ2-7, with 9 positions matching TRBD2. Germline V gives CDR1 ENHRY, CDR2 SYGVKD. The CDR3 loop spans 14 amino acids. V lost 3 bases, J lost 6 bases, and 6 bases stayed unmatched. CDR3 residues: CAISEVAGEFEQYF. In nucleotides, the CDR3 is TGTGCCATCAGTGAAGTAGCGGGAGAGTTCGAGCAGTACTTC.

The J gene is TRBJ2-1, the V gene TRBV28; D might be TRBD2 (5 bases). From germline, CDR1 is MDHEN and CDR2 SYDVKM. Trimming stripped 5 bases from V and 2 bases from J, with 10 bases between. CDR3 length: 14 residues. DNA of the CDR3: TGTGCCAGCAGTATCACCGGGACCTACAATGAGCAGTTCTTC. Residues: CASSITGTYNEQFF.

This chain links TRBV6-1 with TRBJ1-1, with a weak D call TRBD1 (6 bases). V was trimmed by 6 bases and J by 3 bases, leaving 14 bases between them. Germline CDR1 MNHNS, CDR2 SASEGT. The CDR3 loop spans 14 amino acids. CDR3 protein: CASRTQGVYTEAFF. The DNA of the CDR3 is TGTGCCAGCAGGACACAGGGTGTTTACACTGAAGCTTTCTTT.

This sequence joins TRBV11-2 and TRBJ2-7; 7 bases are shared with TRBD1. Germline assignment: CDR1 SGHAT and CDR2 FQNNGV. The CDR3 loop spans 16 amino acids. Losses at the gene ends were 5 bases for V and 0 bases for J; bases not matched to a gene: 10. The CDR3 protein is CASSPPRGQGSYEQYF. Here the CDR3 DNA reads TGTGCCAGCAGCCCCCCGAGGGGGCAGGGCTCCTACGAGCAGTACTTC.

The chain employs TRBV2 and TRBJ1-2, with 9 bases matching TRBD1. Germline assignment: CDR1 SNHLY and CDR2 FYNNEI. Germline trimming cut 6 bases from V and 4 bases from J; bases unmatched to any gene: 9. This CDR3 contains 15 residues. The CDR3 DNA follows: TGTGCCAGCAGATCCGACCGGGACAGGGTCTATGGCTACACCTTC. Its protein is CASRSDRDRVYGYTF.

The chain combines TRBV30 with TRBJ1-2; unclear D gene. The CDR3 is made up of 15 amino acids. Germline-derived CDR1 and CDR2 are GTSNPN and SVGIG (reference sequence). Trimming left V 5 bases short and J 4 bases short, with 20 bases between. The CDR3 nucleotides are TGTGCCTGGGGCCCCAAGACCGTGTCCCGCTATGGCTACACCTTC. Amino acids: CAWGPKTVSRYGYTF.

The DNA for the CDR3 is TGCGCCAGCAGCTTGTTGACAAGCAACACCGGGGAGCTGTTTTTT. It specifies CASSLLTSNTGELFF. This chain uses TRBV5-1 with TRBJ2-2; D is unresolved. This CDR3 contains 15 residues. The V end was cut by 1 base, the J end by 2 bases, with 9 bases between. Germline-derived CDR1 and CDR2 are SGHRS and YFSETQ.

The table lists this clone with a count of one. The sample contains more than one DNA sequence encoding this CDR3. This chain joins TRBV5-1 and TRBJ2-7; TRBD2 is a possible D gene (5 bases). The V end was cut by 2 bases, the J end by 7 bases, with 13 bases between. Germline assignment: CDR1 SGHRS and CDR2 YFSETQ. CDR3 size: 13 residues. In DNA, the CDR3 is TGCGCCAGCAGCTTAAAGGGAGTGGGGGAGCAGTACTTC. This encodes CASSLKGVGEQYF. Filled out from reference TRBV5-1 and TRBJ2-7, the complete variable domain reads KAGVTQTPRYLIKTRGQQVTLSCSPISGHRSVSWYQQTPGQGLQFLFEYFSETQRNKGNFPGRFSGRQFSNSRSEMNVSTLELGDSALYLCASSLKGVGEQYFGPGTRLTVT.

The CDR3 is CASSLGAGTGEQFF. The CDR3 coding sequence is TGCGCCAGCAGCTTGGGGGCAGGAACCGGTGAGCAGTTCTTC. V usage is TRBV5-1 and J usage is TRBJ2-1; D unclear. CDR1 is SGHRS and CDR2 is YFSETQ in the germline V gene. V was pared by 0 bases and J by 9 bases, with 13 bases between. This CDR3 comprises 14 residues.

The V call is TRBV5-4, the J call TRBJ1-4; TRBD1 is a possible D gene (5 bases). V was cut by 4 bases and J by 8 bases, with 15 bases left in between. Germline CDR1 SGHNT, CDR2 YYREEE (reference sequence). The CDR3 is 14 amino acids. The CDR3 coding sequence is TGTGCCAGCAGCGAAGGAGGGGTCAAAGAAAAACTGTTTTTT. It yields the protein CASSEGGVKEKLFF.

Points on this clone: Other DNA sequences from this sample encode an identical CDR3 as well. This rearrangement joins TRBV5-1 to TRBJ2-5; no clear D. V was clipped by 3 bases and J by 0 bases, with 6 bases between them. Germline V gives CDR1 SGHRS, CDR2 YFSETQ. The CDR3 is 13 residues long. CDR3 residues: CASSSDNQETQYF. Here the CDR3 DNA reads TGCGCCAGCAGCTCCGACAACCAAGAGACCCAGTACTTC.

Worth noting for this clone: Other DNA sequences in this sample translate to the same CDR3. The V call is TRBV2, the J call TRBJ2-5; D not resolved. Looked up from germline, CDR1 is SNHLY and CDR2 is FYNNEI. Trimming took off 1 base at V and 5 bases at J, with 8 bases between the two ends. CDR3 size: 13 residues. The DNA of the CDR3 is TGTGCCAGCAGTGAAGGACTCGGGGAGACCCAGTACTTC. Amino acids: CASSEGLGETQYF.

The chain is built from TRBV5-1 and TRBJ2-6; the D gene is possibly TRBD2 (5 bases). Trimming cost V 0 bases and J 3 bases, with 10 bases left between them. The CDR3 runs to 16 residues. The germline V gene encodes CDR1 SGHRS and CDR2 YFSETQ. For the CDR3, the DNA is TGCGCCAGCAGCTTGGTTTCCGGGGTTGGGGCCAACGTCCTGACTTTC. Translating it yields CASSLVSGVGANVLTF.

The V gene is TRBV27, the J gene TRBJ2-2; D is undetermined. Germline CDR1 is MNHEY and CDR2 is SMNVEV (reference sequence). CDR3 length: 17 amino acids. Deletions cut 2 bases from V and 5 bases from J, with 18 bases between. The CDR3 loop is CASSLRLATLSTGELFF. As DNA, the CDR3 is TGTGCCAGCAGTTTAAGATTGGCGACTTTGTCGACCGGGGAGCTGTTTTTT.

The V gene is TRBV5-1, the J gene TRBJ2-1, with 11 bases fitting TRBD2. Trimming at V came to 2 bases and at J to 8 bases, leaving 3 bases not matched to a gene. The CDR3 is 14 residues long. Germline-derived CDR1 and CDR2 are SGHRS and YFSETQ. DNA of the CDR3: TGCGCCAGCAGCTTAACTAGCGGGAGCTATGAGCAGTTCTTC. Translation: CASSLTSGSYEQFF.

To note about this clone: The identical CDR3 is also encoded by other nucleotide sequences in the sample. CDR3 residues: CASSLEGAETQYF. The CDR3 coding sequence is TGCGCCAGCAGCTTAGAGGGGGCAGAGACCCAGTACTTC. V gene TRBV5-1 combines with J gene TRBJ2-5, with TRBD1 identical over 7 bases. The V gene end was trimmed by 2 bases and the J gene end by 4 bases; junction bases not matched to a gene: 2. The V gene's germline CDR1 is SGHRS and CDR2 YFSETQ. The CDR3 has 13 amino acids.

Worth noting for this clone: The same CDR3 is also encoded by other DNA sequences in this sample. This chain links TRBV4-1 with TRBJ2-7; 10 bases are a match to TRBD2. This CDR3 is built from 15 residues. Trimming took 0 bases from V and 1 from J; bases not matched to a gene: 0. Per the germline V gene, CDR1 is MGHRA and CDR2 is YSYEKL. The CDR3 reads CASSQETSGSYEQYF. CDR3 in DNA: TGCGCCAGCAGCCAAGAGACTAGCGGGTCCTACGAGCAGTACTTC.

The chain combines TRBV2 with TRBJ1-2, with D hard to call. With 4 bases removed from V and 7 bases from J, the gap between germline ends came to 19 bases. CDR1 and CDR2 from the germline V gene are SNHLY and FYNNEI. The CDR3 is 15 amino acids. The chain's CDR3 is CASSGVNGVSGGYTF. The CDR3 region has the DNA TGTGCCAGCAGTGGCGTCAACGGGGTGAGTGGTGGCTACACCTTC.

The chain couples TRBV6-1 to TRBJ1-3; D is unresolved. This CDR3 is 14 amino acids long. Trimming took off 0 bases at V and 3 bases at J, with 6 bases between the two ends. In germline, CDR1 is MNHNS, CDR2 SASEGT. CDR3 protein: CASSEAWGGNTIYF. DNA for the CDR3: TGTGCCAGCAGTGAAGCTTGGGGTGGAAACACCATATATTTT.

In its sample, this clone was seen once. The J gene is TRBJ2-7, the V gene TRBV6-5; D may be TRBD1 (6 bases). This CDR3 has 14 amino acids. V was clipped by 5 bases and J by 6 bases, with 17 bases between them. Per the germline V gene, CDR1 is MNHEY and CDR2 is SVGAGI. The CDR3 DNA reads as TGTGCCAGCAGTCAGGACAGAGACCGGGCCGAGCAGTACTTC. Amino acids: CASSQDRDRAEQYF.

V and J are TRBV5-7 and TRBJ2-1; 9 bases line up with TRBD2. TRBV5-7 is identified as an open reading frame with a role that is uncertain. With 4 bases clipped from V and 10 bases from J, the junction kept 6 bases outside the gene matches. The CDR3 totals 13 residues. CDR3 region: CASSLDAGGEQFF. The CDR3 DNA follows: TGTGCCAGCAGCCTGGATGCGGGAGGGGAGCAGTTCTTC.

The chain recombines TRBV27 with TRBJ2-2, with 7 bases fitting TRBD2. V trimming: 0 bases; J trimming: 4 bases; junction bases outside the gene matches: 8. The CDR3 has 17 residues. Germline loops: CDR1 MNHEY, CDR2 SMNVEV (reference sequence). CDR3 sequence (DNA): TGTGCCAGCAGTTTATCGGAGGCGGGACTATTCACCGGGGAGCTGTTTTTT. Its translation: CASSLSEAGLFTGELFF.

The table lists this clone with a few counts. The chain is built from TRBV27 and TRBJ2-7; TRBD1 matches 7 bases. Unmatched junction bases numbered 12, after V lost 4 bases and J lost 3 bases. CDR1 and CDR2 from the germline V gene are MNHEY and SMNVEV (reference sequence). The CDR3 spans 16 residues. The CDR3 DNA follows: TGTGCCAGCAGTTCCGAAAGACAGGGCGAAAGCTACGAGCAGTACTTC. Protein sequence: CASSSERQGESYEQYF.